Listed below are T cell receptor beta chains from one sample, sequenced in a study of cytotoxic CD8 clonotypes in ibrutinib-treated CLL. The protocol was immunoSEQ multiplex PCR, while the TCRdb copy is restricted to in-frame clones and leaves out a portion. The data contain approximately 74,000 clones, approximately 80% of them seen just once; the ten biggest clones take up under 8.5%. Sequenced here: PBMCs, sampled at disease progression, from a patient treated with ibrutinib. Every receptor here comes from a human donor with chronic lymphocytic leukemia. Each CDR3 is given with its conserved first and last residue. Fields, in order: clone size, V gene, J gene, D gene, CDR3 DNA, CDR3 protein. The D gene is left open where the match is weak. Clone size, where shown, is once, few, many, or a class for clones that have expanded.

NA,TRBV6-6,TRBJ1-3,NA,TGTGCCAGCAGTCCGACCGGAGCGAGGAACACCATATATTTT,CASSPTGARNTIYF
once,TRBV29-1,TRBJ2-5,NA,TGCAGCGCCCGGACGTACCAAGAGACCCAGTACTTC,CSARTYQETQYF
once,TRBV5-1,TRBJ1-1,NA,TGCGCCAGCAGCCCCGGAGGGTCCACTGAAGCTTTCTTT,CASSPGGSTEAFF
once,TRBV27,TRBJ2-7,NA,TGTGCCAGCACCCACCGGGTTCAGAACGGCGAGCAGTACTTC,CASTHRVQNGEQYF
NA,TRBV5-1,TRBJ1-2,TRBD1,TGCGCCAGCAGCCCGGACAGGGGCCCTCGTGATGGCTACACCTTC,CASSPDRGPRDGYTF
NA,TRBV2,TRBJ1-2,NA,TGTGCCAGCAGTGACAGAATCTCATATGGCTACACCTTC,CASSDRISYGYTF
few,TRBV12-1,TRBJ2-7,NA,TGTGCCAGCAGCTTTGACCGGGGATATAAGTACGAGCAGTACTTC,CASSFDRGYKYEQYF
NA,TRBV5-1,TRBJ2-5,NA,TGCGCCAGCAGCTTGGTAGGGAGGCAAGAGACCCAGTACTTC,CASSLVGRQETQYF
NA,TRBV15,TRBJ1-4,NA,TGTGCCACCAGCAGAGCAGGGGCGGCGGATGAAAAACTGTTTTTT,CATSRAGAADEKLFF
NA,TRBV14,TRBJ2-5,TRBD2,TGTGCCAGCAGCCTCTTGACTAGCGGAGAGACCCAGTACTTC,CASSLLTSGETQYF
NA,TRBV21-1,TRBJ1-1,NA,TGTGCCAGCAGCATACCAGGGGGAGACACTGAAGCTTTCTTT,CASSIPGGDTEAFF
NA,TRBV5-1,TRBJ2-5,TRBD2,TGCGCCAGCAGCTTTCGGACTAGCGGGGAGACCCAGTACTTC,CASSFRTSGETQYF
NA,TRBV5-6,TRBJ2-7,NA,TGTGCCAGCAGCTTGGTTCAGTGGAATTCCTACGAGCAGTACTTC,CASSLVQWNSYEQYF
NA,TRBV7-3,TRBJ2-1,NA,TGTGCCAGCAGCTTTGGTGACGCGAGATACAATGAGCAGTTCTTC,CASSFGDARYNEQFF
NA,TRBV28,TRBJ1-5,NA,TGTGCCAGCAGTTTAAGGCCCCAGCATTTT,CASSLRPQHF
NA,TRBV18,TRBJ1-4,NA,TGTGCCAGCTCACCCAATCTCGGAATAGGCAGTCTTGCTGCAGAAAAACTGTTTTTT,CASSPNLGIGSLAAEKLFF
NA,TRBV5-1,TRBJ2-3,NA,TGCGCCAGCAGCTTTGTAGCGGATCAAGATACGCAGTATTTT,CASSFVADQDTQYF
NA,TRBV6-5,TRBJ2-2,NA,TGTGCCAGCGGGGCCGGGGAGCTGTTTTTT,CASGAGELFF
NA,TRBV28,TRBJ1-2,NA,TGTGCCAGCAGTTTAACAGCTAACTATGGCTACACCTTC,CASSLTANYGYTF
once,TRBV28,TRBJ2-6,NA,TGTGCCAGCAGTTTAGAAGGATCTGGGGCCAACGTCCTGACTTTC,CASSLEGSGANVLTF
NA,TRBV7-3,TRBJ1-2,NA,TGTGCCAGCAGCTTACAGAGTAACTATGGCTACACCTTC,CASSLQSNYGYTF
NA,TRBV9,TRBJ1-3,TRBD1,TGTGCCAGCAGCTCTCGGCGACAGGGGAGCTCTGGAAACACCATATATTTT,CASSSRRQGSSGNTIYF
NA,TRBV30,TRBJ1-1,NA,TGTGCCTGGAGTCTAACCGGCGAGATGAACACTGAAGCTTTCTTT,CAWSLTGEMNTEAFF
NA,TRBV6-5,TRBJ1-5,NA,TGTGCCAGCAGTTACTCGTGGCAGGGGAATCAGCCCCAGCATTTT,CASSYSWQGNQPQHF
NA,TRBV19,TRBJ1-5,NA,TGTGCCAGTAGTACGGGTCTAGGGCCCCAGCATTTT,CASSTGLGPQHF
NA,TRBV7-8,TRBJ1-2,NA,TGTGCCAGCAGCTCCCAGACTGGCTACACCTTC,CASSSQTGYTF
NA,TRBV5-1,TRBJ2-7,NA,TGCGCCAGCAGCTTGGGCCTCACCGAAGGACGGATAACCCTAATCAAGCAGTACTTC,CASSLGLTEGRITLIKQYF